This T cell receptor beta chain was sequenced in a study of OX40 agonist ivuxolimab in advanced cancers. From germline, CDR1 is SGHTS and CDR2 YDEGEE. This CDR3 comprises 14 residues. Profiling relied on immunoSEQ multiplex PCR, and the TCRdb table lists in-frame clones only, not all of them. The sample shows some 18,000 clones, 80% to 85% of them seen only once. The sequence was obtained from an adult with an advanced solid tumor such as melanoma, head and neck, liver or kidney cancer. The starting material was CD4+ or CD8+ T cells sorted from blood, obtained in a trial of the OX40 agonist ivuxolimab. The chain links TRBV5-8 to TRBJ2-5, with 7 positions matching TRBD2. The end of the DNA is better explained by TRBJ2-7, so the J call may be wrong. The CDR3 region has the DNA TGTGCCAGCAGCTTGGTAGCGGGTTCGTACGAGCAGTACTTC. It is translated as CASSLVAGSYEQYF.